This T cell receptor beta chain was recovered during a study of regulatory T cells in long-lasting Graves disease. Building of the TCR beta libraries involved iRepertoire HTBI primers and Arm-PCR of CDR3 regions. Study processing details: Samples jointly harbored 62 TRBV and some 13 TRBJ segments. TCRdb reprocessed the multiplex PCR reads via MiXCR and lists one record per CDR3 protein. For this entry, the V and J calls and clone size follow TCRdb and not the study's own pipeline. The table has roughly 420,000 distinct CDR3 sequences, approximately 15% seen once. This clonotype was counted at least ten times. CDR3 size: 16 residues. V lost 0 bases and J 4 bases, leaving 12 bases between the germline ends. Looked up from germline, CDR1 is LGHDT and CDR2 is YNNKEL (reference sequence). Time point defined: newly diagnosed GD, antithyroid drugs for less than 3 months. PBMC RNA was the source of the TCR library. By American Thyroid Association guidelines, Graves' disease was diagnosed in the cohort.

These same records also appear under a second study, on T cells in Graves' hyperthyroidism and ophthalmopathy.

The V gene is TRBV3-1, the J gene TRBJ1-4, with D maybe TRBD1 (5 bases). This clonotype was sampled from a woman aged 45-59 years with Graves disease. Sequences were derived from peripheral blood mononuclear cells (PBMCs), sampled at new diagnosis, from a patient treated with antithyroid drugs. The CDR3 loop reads CASSQDQGRVNEKLFF. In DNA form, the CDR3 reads TGTGCCAGCAGCCAAGATCAGGGCAGGGTTAATGAAAAACTGTTTTTT.